This T cell receptor (beta chain) is drawn from a study of T cell responses to AZD1222 COVID-19 vaccine. Study conclusions and caveats: Spike-wide vaccine-associated CD4 TCRs dominated at 160-218 and 743-854. The peak T cell response came first, and repertoires were sampled only after it. AZD1222 recipients seropositive at baseline numbered only 5 or 6. Targeting of unmutated variant regions was reportedly seen in nearly half of spike-specific TCRs.

Concerning this clone: The antigen is unknown.

Some clones are missing from TCRdb's copy, which holds only in-frame ones; the method was immunoSEQ multiplex PCR. This sample yields more than 70,000 clones, of which roughly nine tenths are seen a single time; 4.2% belongs to the top ten. The CDR3 covers 16 residues. The V gene lost 3 bases and the J gene lost 0 bases, with 11 bases spanning the gap. Germline CDR1 SEHNR, CDR2 FQNEAQ (reference sequence). The chain joins TRBV7-9 to TRBJ1-4; D remains ambiguous. This sequence originates from an adult in good health. The starting material was peripheral blood, obtained on day 0 of AZD1222 vaccination. In nucleotides, the CDR3 is TGTGCCAGCAGCTTGCCAGCGGGAGCAACTAATGAAAAACTGTTTTTT. Its protein is CASSLPAGATNEKLFF.